What follows describes a single TCR beta chain. The antigen is not known. This record comes from a study of OX40 agonist ivuxolimab in advanced cancers. Study-wide points: Dosing at 0.1 to 3.0 mg/kg was accompanied by clonal expansion of CD4+ and CD8+ blood T cells by week 6.

The data were produced by immunoSEQ multiplex PCR, yet TCRdb's version contains in-frame clones alone and is incomplete. The table lists about 35,000 clones, 84% of them singletons. The TCR was taken from an adult with an advanced solid tumor such as melanoma, head and neck, liver or kidney cancer. Sample: CD4+ or CD8+ T cells sorted from blood, taken in a trial of the OX40 agonist ivuxolimab.

CDR3 sequence: CASSVGAGLDYGYTF. The DNA of the CDR3 is TGTGCCAGCAGCGTAGGGGCAGGGTTAGACTATGGCTACACCTTC. This chain uses TRBV9 with TRBJ1-2; possible D gene TRBD1, 5 bases. V gave up 0 bases and J gave up 3 bases, with 12 bases separating them. The length of the CDR3 is 15 residues. Per germline, CDR1 SGDLS and CDR2 YYNGEE.